A selection of T cell receptor beta chains follows, all from one sample in a study of shared clonotypes between healthy human individuals. Assay used: immunoSEQ multiplex PCR; TCRdb lists only in-frame clones, some missing. The sample holds 1.4 million or so clones, 97% to 99% seen once. Input material: naive CD4+ T cells sorted from blood. Receptors were obtained from a man in his thirties or forties in good health. Each CDR3 is given with its conserved first and last residue. The order of the fields is clone size, D gene, V gene, J gene, CDR3 DNA, CDR3 protein. A D gene is named only where the DNA matches it firmly. The size field is filled for only some rows; it gives once, few, many or a size class.

once	NA	TRBV5-1	TRBJ2-1	TGCGCCAGCAGCTTGCAGGGACAATCTGTAGATGAGCAGTTCTTC	CASSLQGQSVDEQFF
NA	TRBD2	TRBV19	TRBJ2-3	TGTGCCAGTAGTCAAAGCGGGAATTCGAGGTGGATAGGCACAGATACGCAGTATTTT	CASSQSGNSRWIGTDTQYF
NA	NA	TRBV28	TRBJ2-7	TGTGCCAGCAGTTTTAGCCCCAGCACCCGGGAGCAGTACTTC	CASSFSPSTREQYF
NA	NA	TRBV5-1	TRBJ2-7	TGCGCCAGCAGCGCCGGGATCAGGCCCGACAGCTACGAGCAGTACTTC	CASSAGIRPDSYEQYF
NA	NA	TRBV7-2	TRBJ1-1	TGTGCCAGCAGCTCGGGCCGACCGAGGACTGAAGCTTTCTTT	CASSSGRPRTEAFF
NA	TRBD1	TRBV5-1	TRBJ2-5	TGCGCCAGCAGACAGGGGTGGGAGACCCAGTACTTC	CASRQGWETQYF
NA	TRBD2	TRBV9	TRBJ2-7	TGTGCCAGCAGCGTAGCGGGAGGTTTCTCCTACGAGCAGTACTTC	CASSVAGGFSYEQYF
NA	TRBD2	TRBV19	TRBJ2-7	TGTGCCAGTAGTACCTTAGCGGGAGGGCCTTACGAGCAGTACTTC	CASSTLAGGPYEQYF
once	TRBD1	TRBV7-2	TRBJ1-1	TGTGCCAGCAGCTCGCCGGGACAGTCCACTGAAGCTTTCTTT	CASSSPGQSTEAFF
NA	TRBD1	TRBV7-9	TRBJ2-7	TGTGCCAGCAGCTTAGGTGGGACAGGGGGCGTAGTTACCTACGAGCAGTACTTC	CASSLGGTGGVVTYEQYF
NA	TRBD2	TRBV5-6	TRBJ2-3	TGTGCCAGCAGCTTTCGCGGGAGGGCCACAGATACGCAGTATTTT	CASSFRGRATDTQYF
NA	NA	TRBV30	TRBJ2-1	TGTGCCTGGAGGAGGGGCGCCTACAATGAGCAGTTCTTC	CAWRRGAYNEQFF
NA	TRBD1	TRBV4-1	TRBJ1-1	TGCGCCAGCAGCCAACCAGGGGGTATGAACACTGAAGCTTTCTTT	CASSQPGGMNTEAFF
NA	NA	TRBV29-1	TRBJ2-7	TGCAGCGTTCTCGGTGGGGCCTACGAGCAGTACTTC	CSVLGGAYEQYF
NA	NA	TRBV14	TRBJ2-7	TGTGCCAGCAGCCTATCCTACGAGCAGTACTTC	CASSLSYEQYF
NA	NA	TRBV18	TRBJ2-1	TGTGCCAGCTCACCCTTAAGCGGTAGCTCCTACAATGAGCAGTTCTTC	CASSPLSGSSYNEQFF